This paragraph covers one TCR beta chain sequence. The sample originates from a study of blood T cells in healthy people across ages. Donation came from healthy Caucasian individuals in Russia who were aged 6 to 90. The CDR3 extends over 15 amino acids. Per the germline V gene, CDR1 is LGHDT and CDR2 is YNNKEL (reference sequence). Trimming removed 1 base from V and 2 bases from J, with 6 bases in between. Next came a second PCR, run for roughly 6 to 11 cycles, which used a sample-barcoded 5' primer along with a J-beta primer mix. The authors tagged each cDNA molecule using a template-switch adaptor with 12 random nucleotides. From the 5' RACE reads, TCRdb called clonotypes with MiXCR, one entry per CDR3 protein. Among a few hundred thousand distinct CDR3 sequences listed, roughly half were seen once.

The sequenced sample was blood. The chain employs TRBV3-1 and TRBJ1-6; D is undetermined. This clonotype was obtained from a man aged 60 to 75 in good health. CDR3 bases: TGTGCCAGCAGCCAAGGGGTTACCTATAATTCACCCCTCCACTTT. This gives the protein CASSQGVTYNSPLHF.